The rows below give T cell receptor beta chains drawn from one sample of a study of blood T cell repertoires in COVID-19. The repertoire was sequenced with immunoSEQ multiplex PCR; TCRdb's copy has only in-frame clones and lacks some. Found here are over 20,000 clones, 88% of them singletons; the top ten hold about a sixth. The specimen sequenced was peripheral blood. The source of these receptors is a man aged 65-85 years with acute or convalescent COVID-19. Each CDR3 is given with its conserved first and last residue. The order of the fields is CDR3 protein, CDR3 DNA, clone size, D gene, V gene, J gene. A D gene is named only where the DNA matches it firmly. Part of the rows lack a size; the others show once, few, many or a class for expanded clones.

CDR3: CASSIMSSDTQYF
DNA: TGTGCCAGTAGTATTATGAGTTCAGATACGCAGTATTTT
size: NA
D: NA
V: TRBV19
J: TRBJ2-3

CDR3: CASTGGDPLYEQYF
DNA: TGTGCCAGCACTGGGGGCGACCCCCTCTACGAGCAGTACTTC
size: NA
D: NA
V: TRBV28
J: TRBJ2-7

CDR3: CASSRVQGAGDTQYF
DNA: TGTGCCAGCAGCCGAGTTCAGGGGGCCGGAGATACGCAGTATTTT
size: NA
D: TRBD1
V: TRBV3-1/TRBV3-2
J: TRBJ2-3

CDR3: CASSWQGYTDTQYF
DNA: TGTGCCAGCAGCTGGCAGGGGTACACAGATACGCAGTATTTT
size: NA
D: NA
V: TRBV7-2
J: TRBJ2-3

CDR3: CASSPDRGYGYTF
DNA: TGTGCCAGCAGTCCGGACAGGGGCTATGGCTACACCTTC
size: NA
D: TRBD1
V: TRBV27
J: TRBJ1-2

CDR3: CASSEGTGSTGELFF
DNA: TGTGCCAGCAGTGAAGGGACAGGGTCCACCGGGGAGCTGTTTTTT
size: NA
D: TRBD1
V: TRBV2
J: TRBJ2-2

CDR3: CASSPTGENSPLHF
DNA: TGTGCCAGCTCACCTACAGGGGAAAATTCACCCCTCCACTTT
size: NA
D: TRBD1
V: TRBV2
J: TRBJ1-6

CDR3: CASGADQQGADETQYF
DNA: TGTGCCAGCGGTGCGGACCAACAGGGGGCGGATGAGACCCAGTACTTC
size: NA
D: TRBD1
V: TRBV6-1
J: TRBJ2-5

CDR3: CASSLQGSPLHF
DNA: TGTGCCAGCAGCTTGCAGGGCTCACCCCTCCACTTT
size: NA
D: NA
V: TRBV5-4
J: TRBJ1-6

CDR3: CASRGQGNYNEQFF
DNA: TGTGCCAGCAGGGGACAGGGTAACTACAATGAGCAGTTCTTC
size: NA
D: TRBD1
V: TRBV13
J: TRBJ2-1

CDR3: CASSSGTGHTGELFF
DNA: TGCGCCAGCAGTTCCGGGACAGGGCACACCGGGGAGCTGTTTTTT
size: NA
D: TRBD1
V: TRBV5-1
J: TRBJ2-2

CDR3: CASSGSPGLQETQYF
DNA: TGTGCCAGCAGTGGGTCCCCGGGACTACAAGAGACCCAGTACTTC
size: NA
D: TRBD2
V: TRBV2
J: TRBJ2-5

CDR3: CASSEPFRGDEQFF
DNA: TGTGCCAGCAGTGAACCATTCAGGGGTGATGAGCAGTTCTTC
size: NA
D: NA
V: TRBV25-1
J: TRBJ2-1

CDR3: CASSQGPSGTDTQYF
DNA: TGCGCCAGCAGCCAAGGTCCCTCGGGGACAGATACGCAGTATTTT
size: NA
D: NA
V: TRBV4-1
J: TRBJ2-3

CDR3: CASSHRRESFF
DNA: TGTGCCAGTAGTCACAGGAGGGAATCTTTCTTT
size: NA
D: NA
V: TRBV19
J: TRBJ1-1

CDR3: CASSCPARGGAKNIQYF
DNA: TGTGCCAGCAGTTGCCCGGCCCGGGGGGGGGCCAAAAACATTCAGTACTTC
size: NA
D: TRBD2
V: TRBV27
J: TRBJ2-4

CDR3: CASSPDWGEDYGYTF
DNA: TGTGCCAGCAGTCCAGATTGGGGCGAGGACTATGGCTACACCTTC
size: NA
D: NA
V: TRBV7-2
J: TRBJ1-2

CDR3: CASSPAGGRTYNEQFF
DNA: TGTGCCAGCAGTCCCGCTGGTGGGAGGACCTACAATGAGCAGTTCTTC
size: NA
D: NA
V: TRBV27
J: TRBJ2-1

CDR3: CASSEGGLADHEQYF
DNA: TGTGCCAGTAGTGAGGGAGGACTAGCGGACCACGAGCAGTACTTC
size: NA
D: TRBD2
V: TRBV19
J: TRBJ2-7

CDR3: CASSLRGDPVRAGELFF
DNA: TGTGCCAGCAGCCTGCGGGGAGACCCAGTGAGAGCGGGGGAGCTGTTTTTT
size: NA
D: NA
V: TRBV3-1/TRBV3-2
J: TRBJ2-2

CDR3: CASSLEGTEGVQPQHF
DNA: TGCGCCAGCAGCTTGGAGGGGACAGAGGGCGTTCAGCCCCAGCATTTT
size: NA
D: TRBD1
V: TRBV5-1
J: TRBJ1-5

CDR3: CASSPHVASGWFYEQYF
DNA: TGTGCCAGCAGCCCCCATGTGGCTAGCGGGTGGTTCTACGAGCAGTACTTC
size: NA
D: TRBD2
V: TRBV7-9
J: TRBJ2-7

CDR3: CASSLADNRNQPQHF
DNA: TGTGCCAGCAGCTTAGCCGACAATCGTAATCAGCCCCAGCATTTT
size: once
D: NA
V: TRBV7-8
J: TRBJ1-5

CDR3: CASSHYNTDTQYF
DNA: TGTGCCAGCAGTCACTACAACACAGATACGCAGTATTTT
size: NA
D: NA
V: TRBV6-2/TRBV6-3
J: TRBJ2-3

CDR3: CASSLDKNTEAFF
DNA: TGTGCCAGCAGCCTCGACAAGAACACTGAAGCTTTCTTT
size: NA
D: NA
V: TRBV13
J: TRBJ1-1

CDR3: CASSEPLLASGTGNGYTF
DNA: TGTGCCAGCAGCGAGCCACTCCTGGCATCCGGGACAGGGAATGGCTACACCTTC
size: NA
D: TRBD1
V: TRBV28
J: TRBJ1-2

CDR3: CSGVGHSNTGELFF
DNA: TGCAGCGGGGTGGGACACTCGAACACCGGGGAGCTGTTTTTT
size: NA
D: NA
V: TRBV29-1
J: TRBJ2-2

CDR3: CASSLLTGSSQETQYF
DNA: TGCGCCAGCAGCTTGTTGACAGGGTCAAGCCAAGAGACCCAGTACTTC
size: NA
D: TRBD1
V: TRBV5-1
J: TRBJ2-5

CDR3: CASSLVGRAYEQYF
DNA: TGTGCCAGCAGCTTAGTTGGGCGAGCCTACGAGCAGTACTTC
size: NA
D: NA
V: TRBV7-2
J: TRBJ2-7

CDR3: CASSPRSGAYEQYF
DNA: TGTGCCAGCAGCCCTAGAAGCGGCGCCTACGAGCAGTACTTC
size: NA
D: NA
V: TRBV5-8
J: TRBJ2-7

CDR3: CASSYAWGEPQHF
DNA: TGTGCCAGCAGTTACGCCTGGGGGGAGCCCCAGCATTTT
size: NA
D: NA
V: TRBV6-5
J: TRBJ1-5

CDR3: CASSPGQQTGQPQHF
DNA: TGTGCCAGCTCACCGGGACAGCAAACGGGGCAGCCCCAGCATTTT
size: once
D: TRBD1
V: TRBV18
J: TRBJ1-5

CDR3: CASSSYRGGEQFF
DNA: TGTGCCAGCAGCTCCTACAGGGGAGGTGAGCAGTTCTTC
size: NA
D: NA
V: TRBV7-2
J: TRBJ2-1

CDR3: CASSPPLDRAQFF
DNA: TGTGCCAGCTCACCTCCTCTGGACAGGGCACAGTTCTTC
size: NA
D: TRBD1
V: TRBV18
J: TRBJ2-1

CDR3: CASSPLLLAGGPHEQYF
DNA: TGTGCCAGCAGTCCGCTTTTATTAGCGGGAGGGCCTCACGAGCAGTACTTC
size: few
D: TRBD2
V: TRBV27
J: TRBJ2-7

CDR3: CASSLGTGGETQYF
DNA: TGTGCCAGCAGCCTGGGGACAGGAGGAGAGACCCAGTACTTC
size: NA
D: TRBD1
V: TRBV6-5
J: TRBJ2-5

CDR3: CASSLWGRSTNQPQHF
DNA: TGTGCCAGCAGCTTGTGGGGCAGGAGCACAAATCAGCCCCAGCATTTT
size: NA
D: NA
V: TRBV5-6
J: TRBJ1-5

CDR3: CASSQGRGLGEQFF
DNA: TGTGCCAGCAGCCAAGGGCGGGGCCTCGGTGAGCAGTTCTTC
size: NA
D: NA
V: TRBV3-1/TRBV3-2
J: TRBJ2-1

CDR3: CSARWTGEAFF
DNA: TGCAGTGCTAGATGGACAGGGGAAGCTTTCTTT
size: NA
D: TRBD1
V: TRBV20-1
J: TRBJ1-1